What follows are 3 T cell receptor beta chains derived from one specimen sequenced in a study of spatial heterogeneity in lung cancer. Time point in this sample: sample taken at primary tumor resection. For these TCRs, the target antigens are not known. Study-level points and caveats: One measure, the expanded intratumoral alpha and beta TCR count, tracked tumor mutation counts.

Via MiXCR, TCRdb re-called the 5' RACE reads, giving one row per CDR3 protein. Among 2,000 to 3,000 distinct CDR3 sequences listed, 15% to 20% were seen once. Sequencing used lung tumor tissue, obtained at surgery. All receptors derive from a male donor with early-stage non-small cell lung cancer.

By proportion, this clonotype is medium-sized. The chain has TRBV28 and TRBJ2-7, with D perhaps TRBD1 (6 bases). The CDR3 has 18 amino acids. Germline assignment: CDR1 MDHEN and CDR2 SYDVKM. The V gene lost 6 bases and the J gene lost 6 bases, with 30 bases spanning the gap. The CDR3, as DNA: TGTGCCAGCAGAACCCGTAACACGATGTCAGGGGCGGCTGGCGAGCAGTACTTC. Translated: CASRTRNTMSGAAGEQYF.

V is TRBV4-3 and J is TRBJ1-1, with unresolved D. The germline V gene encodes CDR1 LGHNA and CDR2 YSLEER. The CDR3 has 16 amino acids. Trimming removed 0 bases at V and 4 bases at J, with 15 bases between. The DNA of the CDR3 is TGCGCCAGCAGCCAAGATCCGGGGTCACACGGCACTGAAGCTTTCTTT. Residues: CASSQDPGSHGTEAFF.

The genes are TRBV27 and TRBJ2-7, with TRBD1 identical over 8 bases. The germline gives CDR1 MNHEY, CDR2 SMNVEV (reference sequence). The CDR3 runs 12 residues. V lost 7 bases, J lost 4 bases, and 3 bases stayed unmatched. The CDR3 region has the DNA TGTGCCAGCACGGACAGGGTTTACGAGCAGTACTTC. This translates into CASTDRVYEQYF.